The clone carrying this T cell receptor (beta chain) was observed a handful of times. Germline CDR1 SGHAT, CDR2 FQNNGV. This CDR3 is built from 14 residues. The junction had 10 bases not matched to a gene; V was cut back by 6 bases and J by 8 bases. The repertoire was sequenced with immunoSEQ multiplex PCR; TCRdb's copy has only in-frame clones and lacks some. Counted here are approximately 210,000 clones, approximately 90% occurring once; the ten biggest clones make up approximately 1.8%. The data belong to a study of control samples from healthy donors and cancer patients. The origin of this receptor is a man aged 25 to 40 in good health. Sequenced: blood. This chain connects TRBV11-2 to TRBJ2-7, with 10 bases matching TRBD1. Here the CDR3 DNA reads TGTGCCAGCAGATCCGGGACAGGGGTGATGAAGCAGTACTTC. Translation gives CASRSGTGVMKQYF. The complete variable domain, with remaining parts taken from reference TRBV11-2 and TRBJ2-7, reads EAGVAQSPRYKIIEKRQSVAFWCNPISGHATLYWYQQILGQGPKLLIQFQNNGVVDDSQLPKDRFSAERLKGVDSTLKIQPAKLEDSAVYLCASRSGTGVMKQYFGPGTRLTVT.